This T cell receptor (beta chain) appears in the sequencing data of a study of graft-versus-host responses after intestinal transplantation. This CDR3 contains 11 residues. The germline V gene has CDR1 SEHNR and CDR2 FQNEAQ (reference sequence). The germline V and J ends were trimmed by 11 bases and 5 bases, with 10 bases remaining between them. Here immunoSEQ multiplex PCR was the method, and the copy in TCRdb shows in-frame clones only, minus some. This sample has approximately 97,000 clones, with roughly 92% found just once. With respect to this clone: Its antigen is currently unknown.

This TCR was recovered from a human donor who was the organ donor for an intestinal transplant. The sample in question was unstimulated CD8+ T cells sorted from spleen or lymph node cells, obtained before transplant. V gene TRBV7-9 combines with J gene TRBJ2-1; D remains ambiguous. CDR3 coding DNA: TGTGCCGGCAACAGCAACAATGAGCAGTTCTTC. Translated: CAGNSNNEQFF. Using reference TRBV7-9 and TRBJ2-1 for the parts outside the CDR3, the full variable domain is DTGVSQNPRHKITKRGQNVTFRCDPISEHNRLYWYRQTLGQGPEFLTYFQNEAQLEKSRLLSDRFSAERPKGSFSTLEIQRTEQGDSAMYLCAGNSNNEQFFGPGTRLTVL.